Following are 3 T cell receptor beta chains from one sample sequenced in a study of blood T cell repertoires in COVID-19. This table comes from immunoSEQ multiplex PCR, and its TCRdb copy is limited to in-frame clones, with some not included. The sample holds 100,000 to 150,000 clones, around nine tenths seen once. Sequencing was carried out using PBMCs or T cells enriched from blood (not recorded which). The receptors here all came from a woman between 50 and 59 years old who had recovered from COVID-19.

This clone was counted between two and nine times. The chain carries TRBV5-5 and TRBJ2-3; 9 nucleotides agree with TRBD1. Per germline, CDR1 SGHKS and CDR2 YYEKEE (reference sequence). Trimming removed 2 bases from V and 5 bases from J; junction bases left unmatched: 9. CDR3 size: 16 residues. CDR3 loop: CASSLGDRGRVDTQYF. The CDR3 DNA sequence: TGTGCCAGCAGCTTAGGAGACAGGGGGAGGGTAGATACGCAGTATTTT.

This clone was found once. The V call is TRBV9, the J call TRBJ1-1; TRBD1 matches at 12 bases. The trim removed 2 bases at V and 6 bases at J, leaving 5 bases unmatched. Germline CDR1 is SGDLS and CDR2 is YYNGEE. The CDR3 spans 15 residues. CDR3 protein: CASSVGQGASAEAFF. The CDR3 region has the DNA TGTGCCAGCAGCGTGGGACAGGGGGCATCGGCTGAAGCTTTCTTT.

This clone appeared once. The chain employs TRBV11-3 and TRBJ2-7; the D gene is possibly TRBD2 (5 bases). CDR1 is SGHNT, CDR2 YENEEA, per germline. The CDR3 sequence is 13 residues long. V was pared by 1 base and J by 3 bases, with 7 bases between. The CDR3 loop reads CASSLVGNYEQYF. CDR3 DNA sequence: TGTGCCAGCAGCTTAGTCGGGAACTACGAGCAGTACTTC.